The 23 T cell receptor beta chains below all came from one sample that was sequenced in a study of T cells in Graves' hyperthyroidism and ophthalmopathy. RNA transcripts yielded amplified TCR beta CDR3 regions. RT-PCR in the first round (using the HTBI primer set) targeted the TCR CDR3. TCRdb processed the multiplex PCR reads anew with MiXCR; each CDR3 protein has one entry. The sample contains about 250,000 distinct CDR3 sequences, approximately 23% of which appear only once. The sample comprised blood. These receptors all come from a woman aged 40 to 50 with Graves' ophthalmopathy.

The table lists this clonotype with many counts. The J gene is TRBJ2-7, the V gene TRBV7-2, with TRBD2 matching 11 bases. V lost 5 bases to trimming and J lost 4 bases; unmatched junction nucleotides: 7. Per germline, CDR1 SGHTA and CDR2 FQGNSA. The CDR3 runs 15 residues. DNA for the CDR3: TGTGCCAGCAGCCCACGACTAGCGGGACCGTACGAGCAGTACTTC. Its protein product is CASSPRLAGPYEQYF.

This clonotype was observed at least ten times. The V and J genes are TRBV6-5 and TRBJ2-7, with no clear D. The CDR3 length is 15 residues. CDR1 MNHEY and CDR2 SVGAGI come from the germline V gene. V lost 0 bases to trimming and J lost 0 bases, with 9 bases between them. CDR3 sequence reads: CASSYSASSSYEQYF. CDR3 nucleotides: TGTGCCAGCAGTTACTCGGCCAGCAGCTCCTACGAGCAGTACTTC.

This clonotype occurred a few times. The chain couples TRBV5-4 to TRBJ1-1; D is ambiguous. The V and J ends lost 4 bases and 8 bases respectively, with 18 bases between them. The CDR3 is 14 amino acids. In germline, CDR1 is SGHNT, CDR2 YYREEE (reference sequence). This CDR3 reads CASSKTLGGNEAFF. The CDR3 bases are TGTGCCAGCAGCAAAACCCTGGGCGGTAACGAAGCTTTCTTT.

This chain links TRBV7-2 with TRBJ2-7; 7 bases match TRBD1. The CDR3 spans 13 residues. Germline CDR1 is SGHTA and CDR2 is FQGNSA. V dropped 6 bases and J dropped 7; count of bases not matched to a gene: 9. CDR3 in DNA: TGTGCCAGCAGTCCGGGACAGCACATAGAGCAGTACTTC. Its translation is CASSPGQHIEQYF.

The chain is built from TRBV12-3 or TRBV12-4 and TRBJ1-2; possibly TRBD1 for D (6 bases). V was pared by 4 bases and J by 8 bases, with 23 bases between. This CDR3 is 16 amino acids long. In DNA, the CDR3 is TGTGCCAGCAGTTCGAGCGCACAGGGATCCAGCCGGGGCTACACCTTC. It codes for CASSSSAQGSSRGYTF.

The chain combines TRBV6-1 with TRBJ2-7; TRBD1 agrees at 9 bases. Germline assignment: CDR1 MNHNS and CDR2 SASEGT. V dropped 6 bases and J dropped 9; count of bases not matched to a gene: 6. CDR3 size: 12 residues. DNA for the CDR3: TGTGCCAGCAGCGAGGGACAGGGAGGGCAGTACTTC. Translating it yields CASSEGQGGQYF.

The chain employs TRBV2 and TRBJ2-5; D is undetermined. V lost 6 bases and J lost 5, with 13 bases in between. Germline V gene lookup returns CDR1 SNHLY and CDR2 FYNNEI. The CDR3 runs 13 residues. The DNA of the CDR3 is TGTGCCAGCAGGTTCCTGGCGGTGGAGACCCAGTACTTC. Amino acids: CASRFLAVETQYF.

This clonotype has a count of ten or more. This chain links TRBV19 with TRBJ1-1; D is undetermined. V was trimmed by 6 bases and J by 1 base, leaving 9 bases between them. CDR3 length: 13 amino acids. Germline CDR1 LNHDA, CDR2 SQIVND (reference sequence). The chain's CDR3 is CASRAGPNTEAFF. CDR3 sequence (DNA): TGTGCCAGTAGAGCAGGACCGAACACTGAAGCTTTCTTT.

CDR3 DNA: TGTGCCAGCAAAGAGCGGGAGGGCTACGGAAGATACGAGCAGTACTTC. It yields the protein CASKEREGYGRYEQYF. V and J are TRBV2 and TRBJ2-7; 10 positions match TRBD2. Germline-derived CDR1 and CDR2 are SNHLY and FYNNEI. This CDR3 has 16 amino acids. Trimming cost V 7 bases and J 4 bases; bases outside gene matches: 13.

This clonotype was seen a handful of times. In DNA form, the CDR3 reads TGTGCCACCAGCAGAGAAACGGGAGTATACGAGCAGTACTTC. Translation: CATSRETGVYEQYF. The chain recombines TRBV15 with TRBJ2-7; maybe TRBD2 (6 bases). Trimming stripped 0 bases from V and 4 bases from J, with 10 bases between. The CDR3 runs 14 residues. Germline values: CDR1 LNHNV, CDR2 YYDKDF (reference sequence).

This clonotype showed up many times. For the CDR3, the DNA is TGTGCCAGCCTCGGACAGGCGAACACCGGGGAGCTGTTTTTT. Translation gives CASLGQANTGELFF. The genes are TRBV2 and TRBJ2-2, with 7 bases matching TRBD1. V was pared by 8 bases and J by 0 bases, with 3 bases of the junction left unmatched. CDR1 SNHLY and CDR2 FYNNEI come from the germline V gene. The CDR3 runs 14 residues.

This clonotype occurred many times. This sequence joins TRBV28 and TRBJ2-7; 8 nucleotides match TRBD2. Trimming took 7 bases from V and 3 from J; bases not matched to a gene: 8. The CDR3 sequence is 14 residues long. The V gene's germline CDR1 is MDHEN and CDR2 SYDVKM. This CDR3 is CASTEGTRSYEQYF. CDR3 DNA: TGTGCCAGCACCGAGGGGACTAGGAGCTACGAGCAGTACTTC.

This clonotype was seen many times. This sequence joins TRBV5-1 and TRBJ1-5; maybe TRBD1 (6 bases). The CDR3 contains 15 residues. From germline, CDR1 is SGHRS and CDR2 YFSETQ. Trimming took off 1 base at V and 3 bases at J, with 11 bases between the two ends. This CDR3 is CASSLNTGPNQPQHF. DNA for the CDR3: TGCGCCAGCAGCTTGAACACAGGGCCCAATCAGCCCCAGCATTTT.

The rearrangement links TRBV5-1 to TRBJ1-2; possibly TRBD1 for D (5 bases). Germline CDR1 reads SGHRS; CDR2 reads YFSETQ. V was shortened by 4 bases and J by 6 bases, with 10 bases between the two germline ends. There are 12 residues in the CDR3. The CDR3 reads CASSRDANGYTF. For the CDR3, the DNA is TGCGCCAGCAGCCGGGACGCGAATGGCTACACCTTC.

CDR3 DNA sequence: TGTGCCAGCAGATCTGGGACCGATAATTCACCCCTCCACTTT. Protein: CASRSGTDNSPLHF. The V gene is TRBV28, the J gene TRBJ1-6, with D possibly being TRBD1 (5 bases). Trimming shortened V by 6 bases and J by 5 bases, and 11 bases separated the two germline ends. There are 14 residues in the CDR3. Germline loops: CDR1 MDHEN, CDR2 SYDVKM.

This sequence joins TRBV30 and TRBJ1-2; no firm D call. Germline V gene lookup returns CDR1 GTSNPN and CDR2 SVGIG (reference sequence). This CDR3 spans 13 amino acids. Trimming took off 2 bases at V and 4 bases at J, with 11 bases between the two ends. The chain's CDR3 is CAWSSTKVYGYTF. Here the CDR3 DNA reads TGTGCCTGGAGTTCAACTAAGGTCTATGGCTACACCTTC.

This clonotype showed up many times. In DNA form, the CDR3 reads TGTGCCAGCAGTGAAAGTCCCTACCCTAGCGGCGCCTACGAGCAGTACTTC. It is translated as CASSESPYPSGAYEQYF. J is TRBJ2-7 and V is TRBV6-1, with TRBD2 identical over 7 bases. Germline V gene data show CDR1 as MNHNS and CDR2 as SASEGT. This CDR3 is 17 amino acids long. V dropped 2 bases and J dropped 2; count of bases not matched to a gene: 12.

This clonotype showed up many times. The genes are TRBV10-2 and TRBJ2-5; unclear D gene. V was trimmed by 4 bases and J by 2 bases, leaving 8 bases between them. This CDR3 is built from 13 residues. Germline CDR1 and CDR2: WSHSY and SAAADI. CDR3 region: CASSGVSQETQYF. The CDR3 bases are TGCGCCAGCAGTGGAGTCTCACAAGAGACCCAGTACTTC.

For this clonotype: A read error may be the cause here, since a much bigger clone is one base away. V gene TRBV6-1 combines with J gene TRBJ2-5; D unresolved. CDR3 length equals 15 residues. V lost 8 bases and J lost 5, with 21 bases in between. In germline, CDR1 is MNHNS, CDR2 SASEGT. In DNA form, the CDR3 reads TGTGCCAGCGGCCAAGATTGGGAACCAAGGGAGACCCAGTACTTC. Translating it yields CASGQDWEPRETQYF.

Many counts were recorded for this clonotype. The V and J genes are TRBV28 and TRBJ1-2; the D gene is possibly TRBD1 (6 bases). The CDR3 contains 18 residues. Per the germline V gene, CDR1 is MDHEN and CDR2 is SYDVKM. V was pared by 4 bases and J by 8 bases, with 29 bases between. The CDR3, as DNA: TGTGCCAGCAGTTCCACCTCAACAGGGCGCGACAACTATTTAGGCTACACCTTC. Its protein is CASSSTSTGRDNYLGYTF.

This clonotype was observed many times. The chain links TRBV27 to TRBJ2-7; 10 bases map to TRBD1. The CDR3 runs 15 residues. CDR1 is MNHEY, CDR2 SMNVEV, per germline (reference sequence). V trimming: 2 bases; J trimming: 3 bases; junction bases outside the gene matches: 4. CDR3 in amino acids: CASSLTGTGDYEQYF. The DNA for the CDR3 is TGTGCCAGCAGTTTAACCGGGACAGGGGACTACGAGCAGTACTTC.

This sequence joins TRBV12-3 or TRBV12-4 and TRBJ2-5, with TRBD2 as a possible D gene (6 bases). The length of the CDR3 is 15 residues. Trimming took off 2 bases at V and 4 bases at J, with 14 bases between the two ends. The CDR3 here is CASSLIPQEGETQYF. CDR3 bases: TGTGCCAGCAGTTTAATCCCACAGGAGGGAGAGACCCAGTACTTC.

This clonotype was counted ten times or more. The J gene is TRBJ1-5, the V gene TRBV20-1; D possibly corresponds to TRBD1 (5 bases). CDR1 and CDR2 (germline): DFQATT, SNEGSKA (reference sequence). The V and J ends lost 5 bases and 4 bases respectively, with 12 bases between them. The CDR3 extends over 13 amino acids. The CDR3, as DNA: TGCAGTGCTTCTCGGGACGGAAATCAGCCCCAGCATTTT. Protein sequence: CSASRDGNQPQHF.